This record looks at one TCR beta chain sequence and its context. Germline assignment: CDR1 SGHVS and CDR2 FQNEAQ. Trimming stripped 8 bases from V and 0 bases from J, with 16 bases between. The length of the CDR3 is 15 residues. Generated by immunoSEQ multiplex PCR, the TCRdb table keeps only in-frame clones and is missing some. The sample lists approximately 390,000 clones, 70% to 90% occurring once. This record belongs to a study of blood T cell repertoires in COVID-19. Specimen: peripheral blood. The receptor was isolated from a woman in her sixties with COVID-19, enrolled during active disease. This chain connects TRBV7-8 to TRBJ1-1; TRBD1 is a possible D gene (5 bases). In DNA, the CDR3 is TGTGCCAGCGGCTCGGGGGGGTTGGTGAACACTGAAGCTTTCTTT. As protein: CASGSGGLVNTEAFF.